Presented here are 26 T cell receptor beta chains from one specimen sequenced in a study of OX40 agonist ivuxolimab in advanced cancers. Some clones are missing from TCRdb's copy, which holds only in-frame ones; the method was immunoSEQ multiplex PCR. The sample shows 30,000 to 45,000 clones, about 70% of them seen only once. Sequencing used CD4+ or CD8+ T cells sorted from blood, obtained in a trial of the OX40 agonist ivuxolimab. The receptors shown here come from an adult with an advanced solid tumor such as melanoma, head and neck, liver or kidney cancer.

The rearrangement uses TRBV5-1 and TRBJ1-4; D is perhaps TRBD1 (5 bases). The germline gives CDR1 SGHRS, CDR2 YFSETQ. The V end lost 4 bases, the J end lost 0 bases, and 22 bases lay between the germline ends. The CDR3 is 19 residues long. CDR3 sequence reads: CASSATGTIGRATNEKLFF. DNA of the CDR3: TGCGCCAGCAGCGCCACCGGGACGATAGGACGTGCAACTAATGAAAAACTGTTTTTT.

Relative to its sample, this clone is medium-sized. The rearrangement uses TRBV27 and TRBJ2-3, with a tentative D call TRBD2 (6 bases). Germline values: CDR1 MNHEY, CDR2 SMNVEV (reference sequence). The V gene lost 3 bases and the J gene lost 4 bases, with 11 bases spanning the gap. This CDR3 region has 14 residues. The CDR3 DNA sequence: TGTGCCAGCAGTTTTGGGGGGAGCCCAGATACGCAGTATTTT. Protein product: CASSFGGSPDTQYF.

The chain is built from TRBV28 and TRBJ1-1, with unresolved D. CDR3 length: 12 amino acids. Germline V gene lookup returns CDR1 MDHEN and CDR2 SYDVKM. The V and J ends lost 7 bases and 2 bases respectively, with 8 bases between them. CDR3 sequence reads: CASTHQNTEAFF. The CDR3 DNA is TGTGCCAGCACCCACCAAAACACTGAAGCTTTCTTT.

This clone was counted between two and nine times. The V and J genes are TRBV18 and TRBJ1-6; unclear D gene. The V and J ends lost 1 base and 0 bases respectively, with 4 bases between them. There are 15 residues in the CDR3. CDR1 is KGHSH and CDR2 is LQKENI in the germline V gene. The chain's CDR3 is CASSPRSSYNSPLHF. The CDR3 DNA sequence: TGTGCCAGCTCACCACGGAGCTCCTATAATTCACCCCTCCACTTT.

V and J are TRBV15 and TRBJ1-5; D unresolved. V lost 3 bases to trimming and J lost 4 bases, with 10 bases between them. The V gene's germline CDR1 is LNHNV and CDR2 YYDKDF (reference sequence). CDR3 length equals 14 residues. The CDR3 nucleotides are TGTGCCACCAGCAGCGGATTCATAAATCAGCCCCAGCATTTT. Translation: CATSSGFINQPQHF.

The chain employs TRBV28 and TRBJ1-1; D is unclear. The CDR3 loop spans 14 amino acids. Germline CDR1 and CDR2: MDHEN and SYDVKM. The V end was cut by 5 bases, the J end by 6 bases, with 16 bases between. In DNA, the CDR3 is TGTGCCAGCAGTAGACCGGGCCTCTTTTCTGAAGCTTTCTTT. Its protein product is CASSRPGLFSEAFF.

The J gene is TRBJ1-4, the V gene TRBV6-1; TRBD1 might be the D (6 bases). This CDR3 spans 15 amino acids. The V end lost 1 base, the J end lost 3 bases, and 9 bases lay between the germline ends. The germline V gene has CDR1 MNHNS and CDR2 SASEGT. DNA for the CDR3: TGTGCCAGCAGTGAAGGGACAGCAGCTAATGAAAAACTGTTTTTT. This gives the protein CASSEGTAANEKLFF.

The V gene is TRBV28, the J gene TRBJ2-7, with 8 bases aligning to TRBD2. The CDR3 runs 14 residues. V was pared by 7 bases and J by 2 bases, with 7 bases of the junction left unmatched. Germline CDR1 and CDR2: MDHEN and SYDVKM. The CDR3 DNA reads as TGTGCCAGCATCCGGCGGGGGGCGACCTACGAGCAGTACTTC. It encodes CASIRRGATYEQYF.

This rearrangement joins TRBV9 to TRBJ2-7; D is uncertain. The V end lost 4 bases, the J end lost 4 bases, and 12 bases lay between the germline ends. CDR3 length: 13 amino acids. The germline V gene encodes CDR1 SGDLS and CDR2 YYNGEE. The CDR3 sequence: CASSINNGYEQYF. CDR3 sequence (DNA): TGTGCCAGCAGCATTAACAACGGTTACGAGCAGTACTTC.

CDR3 nucleotide sequence: TGCGCCAGCAGCTTGTACACTAGCGGGTATCCAGATACGCAGTATTTT. This translates into CASSLYTSGYPDTQYF. The V gene is TRBV5-1, the J gene TRBJ2-3; 9 bases are a match to TRBD2. There are 16 residues in the CDR3. Germline V gene lookup returns CDR1 SGHRS and CDR2 YFSETQ. The V gene end was trimmed by 1 base and the J gene end by 4 bases; junction bases not matched to a gene: 7. Full variable domain (rest looked up from reference TRBV5-1 and TRBJ2-3): KAGVTQTPRYLIKTRGQQVTLSCSPISGHRSVSWYQQTPGQGLQFLFEYFSETQRNKGNFPGRFSGRQFSNSRSEMNVSTLELGDSALYLCASSLYTSGYPDTQYFGPGTRLTVL.

V is TRBV6-5 and J is TRBJ1-1, with 8 bases that match TRBD1. Unmatched junction bases numbered 7, after V lost 5 bases and J lost 5 bases. Germline loops: CDR1 MNHEY, CDR2 SVGAGI. CDR3 length: 14 residues. The DNA for the CDR3 is TGTGCCAGCAGTCAGGACAGGGATTCGACTGAAGCTTTCTTT. Its translation: CASSQDRDSTEAFF.

The chain joins TRBV2 to TRBJ2-7; D gene unclear. The V end was cut by 4 bases, the J end by 4 bases, with 2 bases between. The CDR3 contains 10 residues. Germline V gives CDR1 SNHLY, CDR2 FYNNEI. Here the CDR3 DNA reads TGTGCCAGCAGTGCGTACGAGCAGTACTTC. Amino acid sequence: CASSAYEQYF.

This clone appeared many times. This rearrangement joins TRBV7-2 to TRBJ1-1; D unresolved. The CDR3 has 17 residues. V lost 2 bases and J lost 4, with 20 bases in between. Germline V gene sequence: CDR1 SGHTA, CDR2 FQGNSA. CDR3 in DNA: TGTGCCAGCAGCTTACGGCCTCGGGAAGTCTTACCCACTGAAGCTTTCTTT. This encodes CASSLRPREVLPTEAFF.

CDR3 bases: TGTGCCAGCAGTAATGACAGGGCTCGTAATGAAAAACTGTTTTTT. Translating gives CASSNDRARNEKLFF. The chain couples TRBV28 to TRBJ1-4, with TRBD1 identical over 7 bases. The V and J ends lost 5 bases and 4 bases, in that order; junction bases with no gene match: 7. Germline values: CDR1 MDHEN, CDR2 SYDVKM. The CDR3 spans 15 residues.

The chain carries TRBV5-4 and TRBJ2-1; 15 bases align to TRBD2. The V gene end was trimmed by 3 bases and the J gene end by 4 bases; junction bases not matched to a gene: 2. This CDR3 has 16 amino acids. Per germline, CDR1 SGHNT and CDR2 YYREEE (reference sequence). CDR3 residues: CASSSGLAGGYNEQFF. Here the CDR3 DNA reads TGTGCCAGCAGCTCCGGACTAGCGGGGGGGTACAATGAGCAGTTCTTC.

The V and J genes are TRBV6-1 and TRBJ1-1, with unresolved D. Trimming pared 2 bases from V and 11 bases from J, leaving 12 bases between. The CDR3 spans 12 residues. Germline V gene lookup returns CDR1 MNHNS and CDR2 SASEGT. As DNA, the CDR3 is TGTGCCAGCAGTGAACCCCGGCAAGGGGCTTTCTTT. The encoded protein is CASSEPRQGAFF.

V is TRBV14 and J is TRBJ1-2; no firm D call. CDR3 size: 12 residues. The V and J ends lost 0 bases and 7 bases respectively, with 6 bases between them. Germline CDR1 SGHDN, CDR2 FVKESK. The CDR3 bases are TGTGCCAGCAGCCAAGATTTTGGTGGCTACACCTTC. This sequence encodes CASSQDFGGYTF.

The chain carries TRBV7-3 and TRBJ2-3; D uncertain. The CDR3 spans 13 residues. V was clipped by 3 bases and J by 2 bases, with 6 bases between them. Germline V gene sequence: CDR1 SGHTA, CDR2 FQGTGA. CDR3: CASSLGYTDTQYF. The CDR3 region has the DNA TGTGCCAGCAGCTTGGGATACACAGATACGCAGTATTTT.

The chain combines TRBV5-4 with TRBJ2-3, with 7 bases matching TRBD2. There are 16 residues in the CDR3. The germline CDR1 and CDR2 sequences are SGHNT and YYREEE (reference sequence). The V and J ends lost 3 bases and 2 bases, in that order; junction bases with no gene match: 9. CDR3 bases: TGTGCCAGCAGCTCGGTGGGGGGGGGTTCCACAGATACGCAGTATTTT. This gives the protein CASSSVGGGSTDTQYF.

This chain links TRBV6-6 with TRBJ2-1; possibly TRBD1 or TRBD2 for D (6 bases each). Germline CDR1 and CDR2: MNHNY and SVGAGI (reference sequence). V lost 8 bases to trimming and J lost 3 bases, with 17 bases between them. The CDR3 is 15 amino acids. The CDR3 loop is CASSGGRGSYNEQFF. The CDR3 nucleotides read TGTGCCAGCTCCGGGGGCCGAGGTAGCTACAATGAGCAGTTCTTC.

The rearrangement links TRBV2 to TRBJ1-1, with 7 bases matching TRBD1. V shed 5 bases, J shed 1 base, and the junction held 7 bases outside the gene matches. Germline values: CDR1 SNHLY, CDR2 FYNNEI. The CDR3 is 15 amino acids. Here the CDR3 DNA reads TGTGCCAGCAGTCCCCTGACAGGGAGGAACACTGAAGCTTTCTTT. Translating it yields CASSPLTGRNTEAFF.

The chain joins TRBV10-2 to TRBJ2-7, with D tentatively TRBD2 (6 bases). Germline V gene data show CDR1 as WSHSY and CDR2 as SAAADI. V was cut by 6 bases and J by 3 bases, with 12 bases left in between. The CDR3 covers 13 residues. CDR3 DNA sequence: TGCGCCAGCAGGGAGGGTGGCGGCTACGAGCAGTACGTC. This codes for CASREGGGYEQYV.

The chain couples TRBV30 to TRBJ1-1; D unresolved. Germline V gene sequence: CDR1 GTSNPN, CDR2 SVGIG (reference sequence). The CDR3 is made up of 13 amino acids. V shed 5 bases and J shed 5 bases, with 15 bases lying between them. This CDR3 is CAWQTGRATEAFF. The CDR3 DNA is TGTGCCTGGCAAACGGGCCGAGCAACTGAAGCTTTCTTT.

The V call is TRBV30, the J call TRBJ2-3; 7 bases are a match to TRBD1. This CDR3 is 15 amino acids long. The V segment lost 0 bases and the J segment 3 bases; nucleotides outside the gene matches: 6. Germline lookup yields CDR1 GTSNPN and CDR2 SVGIG (reference sequence). CDR3 in DNA: TGTGCCTGGAGTGTACGGGGACAGCTTACAGATACGCAGTATTTT. This gives the protein CAWSVRGQLTDTQYF. The variable domain in full, completed from reference TRBV30 and TRBJ2-3, reads SQTIHQWPATLVQPVGSPLSLECTVEGTSNPNLYWYRQAAGRGLQLLFYSVGIGQISSEVPQNLSASRPQDRQFILSSKKLLLSDSGFYLCAWSVRGQLTDTQYFGPGTRLTVL.

V usage is TRBV6-1 and J usage is TRBJ2-7, with D possibly being TRBD1 (5 bases). The CDR3 is 14 amino acids. V lost 7 bases and J lost 4, with 17 bases in between. Per the germline V gene, CDR1 is MNHNS and CDR2 is SASEGT. CDR3 loop: CASNLGQPGYEQYV. The CDR3 bases are TGTGCCAGCAACCTGGGGCAGCCTGGGTACGAGCAGTACGTC.

The chain is built from TRBV30 and TRBJ1-5; perhaps TRBD1 as D (5 bases). The CDR3 is 13 residues long. V lost 1 base to trimming and J lost 3 bases, with 7 bases between them. Germline assignment: CDR1 GTSNPN and CDR2 SVGIG (reference sequence). CDR3 sequence: CAWSGQLNQPQHF. In DNA form, the CDR3 reads TGTGCCTGGAGTGGACAGCTCAATCAGCCCCAGCATTTT.